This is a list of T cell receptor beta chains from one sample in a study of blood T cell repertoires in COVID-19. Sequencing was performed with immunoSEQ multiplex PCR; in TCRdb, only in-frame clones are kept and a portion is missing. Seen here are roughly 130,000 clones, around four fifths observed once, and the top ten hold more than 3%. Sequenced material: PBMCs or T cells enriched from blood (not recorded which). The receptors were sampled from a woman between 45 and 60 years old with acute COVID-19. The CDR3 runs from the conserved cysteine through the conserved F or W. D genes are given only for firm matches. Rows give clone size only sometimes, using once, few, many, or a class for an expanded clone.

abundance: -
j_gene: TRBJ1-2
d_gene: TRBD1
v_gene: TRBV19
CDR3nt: TGTGCCAGTAGTGACAGGGGGCAGGAAGGTGGCTACACCTTC
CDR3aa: CASSDRGQEGGYTF

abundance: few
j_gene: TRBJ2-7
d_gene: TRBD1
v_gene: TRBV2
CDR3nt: TGTGCCAGCAGTGATCCCGGACAGGTAGGCCCCTACGAGCAGTACTTC
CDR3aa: CASSDPGQVGPYEQYF

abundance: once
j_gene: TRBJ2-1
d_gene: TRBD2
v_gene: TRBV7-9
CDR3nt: TGTGCCAGCAGCTTAGGATTAGCGGGACCGCAGGGTGAGCAGTTCTTC
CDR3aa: CASSLGLAGPQGEQFF

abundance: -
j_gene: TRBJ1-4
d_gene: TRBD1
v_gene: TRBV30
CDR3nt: TGTGCCGCGCTCCCATGGACAGGGACGAAGGCTAATGAAAAACTGTTTTTT
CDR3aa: CAALPWTGTKANEKLFF

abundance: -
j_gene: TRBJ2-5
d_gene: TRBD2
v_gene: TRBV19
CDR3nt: TGTGCCAGTAGTAAGAGCGAGGCGGGAGGAGGGGAGACCCAGTACTTC
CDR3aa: CASSKSEAGGGETQYF

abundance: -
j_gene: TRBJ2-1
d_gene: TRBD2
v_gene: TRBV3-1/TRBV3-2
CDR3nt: TGTGCCAGCAGCCCCTACGGGACTAGCCAAAACAATGAGCAGTTCTTC
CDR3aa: CASSPYGTSQNNEQFF

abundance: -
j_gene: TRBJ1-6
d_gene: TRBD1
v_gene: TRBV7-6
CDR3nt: TGTGCCAGCAGCTTATCCGGGACAGGGGGTTCACCCCTCCACTTT
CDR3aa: CASSLSGTGGSPLHF

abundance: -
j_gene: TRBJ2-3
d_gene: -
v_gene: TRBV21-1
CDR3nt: TGTGCCTCCCGTGTAAACGAAGGGTGGGGGACAGGGGAAAGCACAGATACGCAGTATTTT
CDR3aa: CASRVNEGWGTGESTDTQYF

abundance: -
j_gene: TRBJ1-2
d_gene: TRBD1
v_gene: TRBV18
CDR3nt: TGTGCCAGCTCACCCCTTCCCGCGGGGCAGGGGGCTAACTATGGCTACACCTTC
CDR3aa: CASSPLPAGQGANYGYTF

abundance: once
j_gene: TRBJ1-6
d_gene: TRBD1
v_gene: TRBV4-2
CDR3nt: TGTGCCAGCAGCCAAGATGGGCAGGGGGCGCAATCACCCCTCCACTTT
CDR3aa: CASSQDGQGAQSPLHF

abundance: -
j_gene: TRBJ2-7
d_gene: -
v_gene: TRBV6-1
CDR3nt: TGTGCCAGCAGTGGATTCCCGACTGGGTCGGTCTACGAGCAGTACTTC
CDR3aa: CASSGFPTGSVYEQYF

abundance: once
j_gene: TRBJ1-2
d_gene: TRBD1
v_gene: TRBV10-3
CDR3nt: TGTGCCATCAGTGACCCGGGACAGGGGGCCAGTGGCTACACCTTC
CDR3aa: CAISDPGQGASGYTF

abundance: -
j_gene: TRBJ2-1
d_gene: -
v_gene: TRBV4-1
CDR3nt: TGCGCCAGCAGCCAAGGAGAGACTATTTATGAGCAGTTCTTC
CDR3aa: CASSQGETIYEQFF

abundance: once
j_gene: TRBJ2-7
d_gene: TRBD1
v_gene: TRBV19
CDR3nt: TGTGCCAGTAGTACCGGGACAGGGGGCCTCTACGAGCAGTACTTC
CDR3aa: CASSTGTGGLYEQYF

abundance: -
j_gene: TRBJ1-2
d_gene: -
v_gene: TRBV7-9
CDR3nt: TGTGCCAGCAGCTTCGGAGCTAACTATGGCTACACCTTC
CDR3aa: CASSFGANYGYTF

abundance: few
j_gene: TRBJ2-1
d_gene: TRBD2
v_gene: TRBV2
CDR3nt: TGTGCCAGCAGTTTAGCGGGGGATAATGAGCAGTTCTTC
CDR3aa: CASSLAGDNEQFF

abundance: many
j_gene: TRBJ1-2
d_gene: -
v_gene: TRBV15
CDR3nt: TGTGCCACCAGCAGACGTGGAGGGGTCGACTATGGCTACACCTTC
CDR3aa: CATSRRGGVDYGYTF

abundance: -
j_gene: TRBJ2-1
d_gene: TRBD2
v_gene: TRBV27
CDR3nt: TGTGCCAGCATTCCAGCGGGAGGGAATCCCAATGAGCAGTTCTTC
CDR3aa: CASIPAGGNPNEQFF

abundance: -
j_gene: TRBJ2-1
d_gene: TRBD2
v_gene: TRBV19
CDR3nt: TGTGCCAGTAGTTCGACTAGCGGGATAGGAAATGAGCAGTTCTTC
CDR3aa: CASSSTSGIGNEQFF

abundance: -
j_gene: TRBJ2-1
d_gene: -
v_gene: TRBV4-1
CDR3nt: TGCGCCAGCAGCCAAGACGAGCGAGCGGATTACAATGAGCAGTTCTTC
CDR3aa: CASSQDERADYNEQFF

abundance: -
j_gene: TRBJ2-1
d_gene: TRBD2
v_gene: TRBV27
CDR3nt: TGTGCCAGCAGTCTCATGGTGGGACTAGCGGGATATAATGAGCAGTTCTTC
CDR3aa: CASSLMVGLAGYNEQFF

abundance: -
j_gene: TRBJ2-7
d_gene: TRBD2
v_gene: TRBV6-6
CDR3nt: TGTGCCAGCAGTGGCCCTTCTAGCGGGAGGGCCCACGAGCAGTACTTC
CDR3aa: CASSGPSSGRAHEQYF

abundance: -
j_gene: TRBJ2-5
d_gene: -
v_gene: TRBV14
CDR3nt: TGTGCCAGCAGCCAAGTCTCAGGCAGGGAGACCCAGTACTTC
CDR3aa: CASSQVSGRETQYF

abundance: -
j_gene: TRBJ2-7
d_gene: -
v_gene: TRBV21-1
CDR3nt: TGTGCCAGCAGCAAAGCGGGGCGGGACAGCTCCTACGAGCAGTACTTC
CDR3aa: CASSKAGRDSSYEQYF

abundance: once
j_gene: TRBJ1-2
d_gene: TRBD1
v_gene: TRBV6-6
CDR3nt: TGTGCCAGCAGTTACAGCGGGACAGGGGAGGGCTACACCTTC
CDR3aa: CASSYSGTGEGYTF